This T cell receptor beta chain was identified during a study of blood T cells in healthy people across ages. Study outcomes and limitations: It was not possible, with unsorted PBMCs, to conclusively compare naive and antigen-experienced cells.

About this clonotype: Its matching antigen is unknown.

Germline V CDR1 and CDR2: DFQATT, SNEGSKA (reference sequence). CDR3 size: 16 residues. V lost 5 bases and J lost 1; bases outside the gene matches: 11. For the second PCR, which ran for roughly 6 to 12 cycles, a sample-barcoded 5' primer and a J-beta primer mix were used. Each CDR3 protein is one row after TCRdb ran MiXCR on the 5' RACE reads. This sample carries roughly 680,000 distinct CDR3 sequences, 45% to 50% of them seen once, and the ten largest clones take under 35%. The V call is TRBV20-1, the J call TRBJ1-5; 7 nucleotides line up with TRBD1. The sample comprised blood. This clonotype originated in a woman aged 60-75 years in good health. The CDR3 DNA sequence: TGCAGTGCTCTTATCTTAGGGGGCGCGAGCAATCAGCCCCAGCATTTT. Residues: CSALILGGASNQPQHF.